Presented here are 22 T cell receptor beta chains from one specimen sequenced in a study of blood T cell repertoires in COVID-19. The protocol was immunoSEQ multiplex PCR, while the TCRdb copy is restricted to in-frame clones and leaves out a portion. The table includes approximately 290,000 clones, approximately 85% detected once. Sequencing was done on a sample of peripheral blood. These receptors were taken from a human donor with COVID-19, enrolled during active disease. The donor label of this sample is uncertain.

The chain is built from TRBV28 and TRBJ1-3; no definite D call. From germline, CDR1 is MDHEN and CDR2 SYDVKM. CDR3 length: 14 residues. Trimming cost V 3 bases and J 5 bases, with 11 bases left between them. The chain's CDR3 is CASSFSSARNTIYF. CDR3 nucleotides: TGTGCCAGCAGTTTCTCCAGCGCTCGAAACACCATATATTTT.

This clone was recorded once. The J gene is TRBJ2-2, the V gene TRBV4-3; 9 bases align to TRBD2. CDR1 and CDR2 (germline): LGHNA, YSLEER. V lost 1 base to trimming and J lost 4 bases; unmatched junction nucleotides: 1. The CDR3 runs 15 residues. The CDR3 spells CASSQVAGVTGELFF. The CDR3 nucleotides read TGCGCCAGCAGCCAAGTAGCGGGAGTCACCGGGGAGCTGTTTTTT.

Turning to this clone: Other nucleotide sequences from this sample produce the same CDR3. The chain joins TRBV30 to TRBJ1-2, with 7 positions matching TRBD1. V shed 3 bases and J 4 bases; nucleotides not matched to a gene: 5. Germline CDR1 is GTSNPN and CDR2 is SVGIG (reference sequence). This CDR3 is 13 amino acids long. CDR3 nucleotide sequence: TGTGCCTGGAGCCGGGACAGACCCTATGGCTACACCTTC. It is translated as CAWSRDRPYGYTF.

In its sample, this clone was seen once. This chain joins TRBV28 and TRBJ1-4; 7 positions agree with TRBD1. CDR1 and CDR2 from the germline V gene are MDHEN and SYDVKM. The junction had 6 bases not matched to a gene; V was cut back by 2 bases and J by 3 bases. This CDR3 comprises 16 residues. The CDR3 here is CASSLRGQISNEKLFF. The CDR3 region has the DNA TGTGCCAGCAGTTTAAGGGGGCAGATCTCTAATGAAAAACTGTTTTTT.

For this clone: One end of the junction is discordant with germline, which a read error may explain. This sample includes further DNA sequences coding for the same CDR3. J is TRBJ1-4 and V is TRBV11-2; D possibly corresponds to TRBD1 (6 bases). CDR3 length: 15 residues. The germline V gene encodes CDR1 SGHAT and CDR2 FQNNGV. CDR3 sequence reads: CASSLVPGENEKLFF. The CDR3 bases are TGTGCCAGCAGCTTAGTTCCAGGGGAAAATGAAAAATTGTTTTTT.

As for this clone: Given a much more abundant clone one base away, this may be a read error. The J gene is TRBJ2-7, the V gene TRBV5-6; D not resolved. With 4 bases removed from V and 2 bases from J, the gap between germline ends came to 4 bases. The CDR3 loop spans 11 amino acids. Germline CDR1 is SGHDT and CDR2 is YYEEEE. The CDR3 DNA reads TGTGCCAGCAGCCTTGCCTACGAGCAGTACTTC. This codes for CASSLAYEQYF.

The rearrangement uses TRBV7-9 and TRBJ2-1, with 13 bases aligning to TRBD2. Germline-derived CDR1 and CDR2 are SEHNR and FQNEAQ (reference sequence). The CDR3 has 14 amino acids. The junction had 3 bases not matched to a gene; V was cut back by 3 bases and J by 10 bases. CDR3 DNA: TGTGCCAGCAGCTTCGGACTAGCGGGAGACGAGCAGTTCTTC. Amino acids: CASSFGLAGDEQFF.

The CDR3 DNA reads TGTGCCAGTAGTATATCCCCAGGGGGCGGGAACACTGAAGCTTTCTTT. Protein product: CASSISPGGGNTEAFF. The gene calls are TRBV19 and TRBJ1-1, with 8 bases lining up with TRBD1. Germline-derived CDR1 and CDR2 are LNHDA and SQIVND (reference sequence). With V trimmed by 2 bases and J by 1 base, 6 bases remained unmatched. There are 16 residues in the CDR3.

The chain couples TRBV2 to TRBJ1-2; D remains unclear. Germline assignment: CDR1 SNHLY and CDR2 FYNNEI. The CDR3 totals 12 residues. The germline V and J ends were trimmed by 7 bases and 6 bases, with 12 bases remaining between them. CDR3 coding DNA: TGTGCCAGCAACCGGGAAGAGGATGGCTACACCTTC. This translates into CASNREEDGYTF.

The rearrangement uses TRBV27 and TRBJ2-7; 9 bases align to TRBD2. This CDR3 is 14 amino acids long. V lost 4 bases to trimming and J lost 2 bases; unmatched junction nucleotides: 3. Per the germline V gene, CDR1 is MNHEY and CDR2 is SMNVEV (reference sequence). The CDR3 nucleotides are TGTGCCAGCAGTTGGCGGGAGGGCACCTACGAGCAGTACTTC. This translates into CASSWREGTYEQYF.

J is TRBJ2-5 and V is TRBV7-3; D perhaps matches TRBD1 (6 bases). Trimming took 5 bases from V and 2 from J, leaving 15 bases between them. Per germline, CDR1 SGHTA and CDR2 FQGTGA. CDR3 length equals 15 residues. In nucleotides, the CDR3 is TGTGCCAGCAGCCCCCAAGGGGGAGAACAAGAGACCCAGTACTTC. Protein sequence: CASSPQGGEQETQYF.

With respect to this clone: One end of the junction is discordant with germline, which a read error may explain. CDR3 loop: CASSSPFTAGDYNEQFF. DNA for the CDR3: TGTGCCAGTAGTTCCCCTTTTACAGCGGGAGATTACAATGAACAGTTCTTC. The rearrangement links TRBV19 to TRBJ2-1, with 8 bases identical to TRBD2. CDR1 and CDR2 from the germline V gene are LNHDA and SQIVND (reference sequence). The CDR3 has 17 residues.

This clone has only one observation. The chain combines TRBV7-6 with TRBJ2-1; a possible D gene is TRBD1 (5 bases). V was shortened by 3 bases and J by 2 bases, with 11 bases between the two germline ends. Germline assignment: CDR1 SGHVS and CDR2 FNYEAQ. This CDR3 is built from 15 residues. In DNA form, the CDR3 reads TGTGCCAGCAGCTTTTCAGGGCCTACCTACAATGAGCAGTTCTTC. Residues: CASSFSGPTYNEQFF.

This chain uses TRBV18 with TRBJ1-5; TRBD1 aligns across 9 bases. Per the germline V gene, CDR1 is KGHSH and CDR2 is LQKENI. Losses at the gene ends were 5 bases for V and 2 bases for J; bases not matched to a gene: 4. This CDR3 is 15 amino acids long. As DNA, the CDR3 is TGTGCCAGCTCAACAGGGGGCGACGGCAATCAGCCCCAGCATTTT. Its translation is CASSTGGDGNQPQHF.

The genes are TRBV7-2 and TRBJ2-7; 12 nucleotides align to TRBD1. Looked up from germline, CDR1 is SGHTA and CDR2 is FQGNSA. CDR3 length: 15 amino acids. V was clipped by 1 base and J by 7 bases; unmatched bases: 5. CDR3 DNA sequence: TGTGCCAGCAGCTTAGTGGGACAGGGGGCTAAAGAGCAGTACTTC. Protein product: CASSLVGQGAKEQYF. Using reference TRBV7-2 and TRBJ2-7 for the parts outside the CDR3, the full variable domain is GAGVSQSPSNKVTEKGKDVELRCDPISGHTALYWYRQSLGQGLEFLIYFQGNSAPDKSGLPSDRFSAERTGGSVSTLTIQRTQQEDSAVYLCASSLVGQGAKEQYFGPGTRLTVT.

This clone was detected a few times. The V and J genes are TRBV5-4 and TRBJ2-7; 7 bases are a match to TRBD2. The CDR3 extends over 13 amino acids. Trimming at V came to 2 bases and at J to 5 bases, leaving 4 bases not matched to a gene. Germline-derived CDR1 and CDR2 are SGHNT and YYREEE (reference sequence). The CDR3 reads CASSFAGEDEQYF. In DNA form, the CDR3 reads TGTGCCAGCAGCTTTGCGGGAGAGGACGAGCAGTACTTC.

The genes are TRBV20-1 and TRBJ2-7; TRBD2 is a possible D gene (5 bases). V lost 3 bases to trimming and J lost 0 bases, with 15 bases between them. The CDR3 sequence is 15 residues long. Germline V CDR1 and CDR2: DFQATT, SNEGSKA (reference sequence). The CDR3 coding sequence is TGCAGTGCTAGTTCGGCGGGTACCTTCTCCTACGAGCAGTACTTC. Its translation is CSASSAGTFSYEQYF.

The chain uses TRBV2 and TRBJ1-1, with D perhaps TRBD1 (6 bases). CDR1 is SNHLY, CDR2 FYNNEI, per germline. The ends were cut back, 5 bases at V and 2 bases at J, with 21 bases in the middle. The CDR3 has 17 amino acids. CDR3 amino acids: CASSSRDTKDLNTEAFF. Written as DNA, the CDR3 is TGTGCCAGCAGTTCCCGGGACACGAAGGACCTAAACACTGAAGCTTTCTTT.

This rearrangement joins TRBV28 to TRBJ2-5, with 9 bases fitting TRBD2. The V segment lost 6 bases and the J segment 5 bases; nucleotides outside the gene matches: 10. CDR3 length equals 15 residues. Germline loops: CDR1 MDHEN, CDR2 SYDVKM. The CDR3 coding sequence is TGTGCCAGCAGAAGACTAGCGGAATCTGGGGAGACCCAGTACTTC. It is translated as CASRRLAESGETQYF.

The chain combines TRBV28 with TRBJ1-2, with 10 bases identical to TRBD1. Germline V gene data show CDR1 as MDHEN and CDR2 as SYDVKM. Trimming took 6 bases from V and 2 from J; bases not matched to a gene: 6. The CDR3 has 15 residues. CDR3 DNA: TGTGCCAGCAGGACAGGGGGCGCCTGGAACTATGGCTACACCTTC. Amino acid sequence: CASRTGGAWNYGYTF.

This clone was counted once. This rearrangement joins TRBV5-1 to TRBJ1-4, with 8 bases matching TRBD1. This CDR3 comprises 15 residues. Germline CDR1 reads SGHRS; CDR2 reads YFSETQ. V was clipped by 4 bases and J by 8 bases; unmatched bases: 10. The CDR3 nucleotides read TGCGCCAGCAGCCTTCAGGACAGGGAGGGGGAAAAACTGTTTTTT. Its translation is CASSLQDREGEKLFF.

V gene TRBV10-1 combines with J gene TRBJ2-7; D unclear. V dropped 0 bases and J dropped 6 bases, with 6 bases sitting between them. CDR1 is WNHNN, CDR2 SYGVQD, per germline (reference sequence). There are 12 residues in the CDR3. The DNA for the CDR3 is TGCGCCAGCAGTGAGTCCAGTTCCGAGCAGTACTTC. Translated: CASSESSSEQYF.